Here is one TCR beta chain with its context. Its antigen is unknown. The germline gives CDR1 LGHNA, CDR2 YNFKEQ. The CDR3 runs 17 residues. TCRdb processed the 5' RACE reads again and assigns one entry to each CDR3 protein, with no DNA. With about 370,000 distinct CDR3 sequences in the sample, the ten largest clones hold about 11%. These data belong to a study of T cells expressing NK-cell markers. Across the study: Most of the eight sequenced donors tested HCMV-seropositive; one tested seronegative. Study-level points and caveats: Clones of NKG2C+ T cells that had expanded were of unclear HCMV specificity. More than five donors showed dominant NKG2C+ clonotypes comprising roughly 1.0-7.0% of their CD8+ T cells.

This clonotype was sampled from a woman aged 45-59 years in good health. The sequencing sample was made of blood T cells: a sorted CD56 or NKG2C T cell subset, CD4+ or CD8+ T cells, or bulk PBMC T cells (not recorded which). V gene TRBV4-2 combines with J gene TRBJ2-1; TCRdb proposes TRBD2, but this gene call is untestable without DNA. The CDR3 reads CASSHGLAGAVDNEQFF.